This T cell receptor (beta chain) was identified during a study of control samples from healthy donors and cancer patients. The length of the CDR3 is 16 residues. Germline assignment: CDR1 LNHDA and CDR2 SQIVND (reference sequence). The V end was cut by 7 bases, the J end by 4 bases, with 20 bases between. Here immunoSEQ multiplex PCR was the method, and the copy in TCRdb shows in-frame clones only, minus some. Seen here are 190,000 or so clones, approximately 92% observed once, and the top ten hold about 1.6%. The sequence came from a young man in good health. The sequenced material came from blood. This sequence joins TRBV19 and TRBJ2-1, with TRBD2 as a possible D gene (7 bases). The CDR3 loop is CASTGTGRGGYNEQFF. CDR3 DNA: TGTGCCAGTACCGGGACGGGGAGGGGGGGTTACAATGAGCAGTTCTTC.